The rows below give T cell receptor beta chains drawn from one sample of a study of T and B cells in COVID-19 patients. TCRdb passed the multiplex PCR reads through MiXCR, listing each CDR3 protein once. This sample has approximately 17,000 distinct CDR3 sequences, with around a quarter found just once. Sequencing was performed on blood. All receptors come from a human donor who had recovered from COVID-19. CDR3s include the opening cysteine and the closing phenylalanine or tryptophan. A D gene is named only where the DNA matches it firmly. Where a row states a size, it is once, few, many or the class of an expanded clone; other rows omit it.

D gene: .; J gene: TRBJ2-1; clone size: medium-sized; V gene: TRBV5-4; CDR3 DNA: TGTGCCAGCAGCTGGGGGGATGAGCAGTTCTTC; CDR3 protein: CASSWGDEQFF
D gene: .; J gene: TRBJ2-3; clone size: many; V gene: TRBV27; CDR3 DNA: TGTGCCAGCAGTTTCATCACCTTAATGGGCCATACGCAGTATTTT; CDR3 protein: CASSFITLMGHTQYF
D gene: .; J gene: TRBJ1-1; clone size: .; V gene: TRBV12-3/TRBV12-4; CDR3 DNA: TGTGCCAGCAACCCTTACGGGGAAACTGAAGCTTTCTTT; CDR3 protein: CASNPYGETEAFF
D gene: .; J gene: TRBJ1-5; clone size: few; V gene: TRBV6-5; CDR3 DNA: TGTGCCAGCAGGCTGACAGAAAATAGCAATCAGCCCCAGCATTTT; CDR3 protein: CASRLTENSNQPQHF
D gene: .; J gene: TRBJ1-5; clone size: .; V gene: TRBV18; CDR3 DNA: TGTGCCAGCTCACCTCGGGGATTTCAGCCCCAGCATTTT; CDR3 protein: CASSPRGFQPQHF
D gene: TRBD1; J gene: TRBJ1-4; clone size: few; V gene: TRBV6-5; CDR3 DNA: TGTGCCAGCAGTTACTCGGGGACAGGGGAAAGGGAACTGTTTTTT; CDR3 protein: CASSYSGTGERELFF
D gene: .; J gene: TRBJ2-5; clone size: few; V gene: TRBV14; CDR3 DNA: TGTGCCAGCAGCCATGAACAGGGATTTGTGGAGACCCAGTACTTC; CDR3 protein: CASSHEQGFVETQYF
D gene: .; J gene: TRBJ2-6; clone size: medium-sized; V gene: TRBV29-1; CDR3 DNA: TGCAGCGTTGAGGGGGTCTTCTCTGGGGCCAACGTCCTGACTTTC; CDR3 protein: CSVEGVFSGANVLTF
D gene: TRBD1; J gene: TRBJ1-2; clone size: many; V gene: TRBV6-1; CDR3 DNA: TGTGCCAGCAGTCCGACAGGGTACGGCTACACCTTC; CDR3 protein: CASSPTGYGYTF
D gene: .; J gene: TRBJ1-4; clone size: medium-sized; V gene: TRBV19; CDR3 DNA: TGTGCCAGTAAAACCGGCGGAGCTGAAAAACTGTTTTTT; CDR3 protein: CASKTGGAEKLFF
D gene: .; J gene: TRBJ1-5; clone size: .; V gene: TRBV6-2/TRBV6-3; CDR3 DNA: TGTGCCACCTCACGGTTGGGAACGAGTCAGCCCCAGCATTTT; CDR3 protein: CATSRLGTSQPQHF
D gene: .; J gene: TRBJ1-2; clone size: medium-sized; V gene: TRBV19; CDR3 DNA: TGTGCCAGCCGAGGCTATGGCTACACCTTC; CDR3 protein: CASRGYGYTF
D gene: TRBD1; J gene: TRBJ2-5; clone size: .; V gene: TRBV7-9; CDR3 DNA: TGTGCCAGCAGTTGGGGACAGGATAAAGAGACCCAGTACTTC; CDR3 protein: CASSWGQDKETQYF
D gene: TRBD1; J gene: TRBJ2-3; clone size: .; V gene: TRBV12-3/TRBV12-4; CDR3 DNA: TGTGCCAGCAAAACAGGGGGCCTCAAAGATACGCAGTATTTT; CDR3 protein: CASKTGGLKDTQYF
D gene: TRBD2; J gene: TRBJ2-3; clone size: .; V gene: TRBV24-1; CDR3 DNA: TGTGCCACCAGCCAGCCTAGCGGGGGTCGAGATACGCAGTATTTT; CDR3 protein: CATSQPSGGRDTQYF
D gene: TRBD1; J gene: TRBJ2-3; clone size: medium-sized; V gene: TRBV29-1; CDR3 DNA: TGCAGCGTCAAACCCCTCGACAGGGGAGCTGGGGGGGATACGCAGTATTTT; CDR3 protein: CSVKPLDRGAGGDTQYF
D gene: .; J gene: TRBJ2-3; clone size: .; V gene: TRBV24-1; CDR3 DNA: TGTGCCACCAGTGAGAGACAGAGCACAGATACGCAGTATTTT; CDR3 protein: CATSERQSTDTQYF
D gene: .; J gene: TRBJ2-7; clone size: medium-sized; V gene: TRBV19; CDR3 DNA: TGTGCCAGTAGTATAGGACACTCCTACGAGCAGTACTTC; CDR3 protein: CASSIGHSYEQYF
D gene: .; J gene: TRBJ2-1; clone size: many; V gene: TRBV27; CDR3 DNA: TGTGCCAGCAGTCCCGGGACGTCCTTCTACAATGAGCAGTTCTTC; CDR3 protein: CASSPGTSFYNEQFF
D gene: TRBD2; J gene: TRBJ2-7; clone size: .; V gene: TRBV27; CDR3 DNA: TGTGCCAGCAGTCCGGGACTAGCGGGATCCTACGAGCAGTACTTC; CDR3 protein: CASSPGLAGSYEQYF
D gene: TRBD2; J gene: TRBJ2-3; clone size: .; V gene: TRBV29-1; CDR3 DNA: TGCAGCGTTTCGACTAGCGGGGGGGCCGGCCTGAAAGATACGCAGTATTTT; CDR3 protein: CSVSTSGGAGLKDTQYF
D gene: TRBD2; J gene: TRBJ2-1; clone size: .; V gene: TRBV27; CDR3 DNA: TGTGCCAGCAGTCCGACCCGACTAGCGGATTCCTACAATGAGCAGTTCTTC; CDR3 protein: CASSPTRLADSYNEQFF
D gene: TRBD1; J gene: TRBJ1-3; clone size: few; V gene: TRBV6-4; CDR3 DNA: TGTGCCAGCAGACGATCCGGGACAGCAGACACCATATATTTT; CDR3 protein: CASRRSGTADTIYF
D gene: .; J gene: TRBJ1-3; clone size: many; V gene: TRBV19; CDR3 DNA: TGTGCCAGTAGTCGGCCGCCCAATTCTGGAAACACCATATATTTT; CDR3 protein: CASSRPPNSGNTIYF
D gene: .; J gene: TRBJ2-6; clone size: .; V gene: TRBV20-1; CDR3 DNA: TGCAGTGCTAGACCCCTGGTGGCGGGGGCCAACGTCCTGACTTTC; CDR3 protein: CSARPLVAGANVLTF
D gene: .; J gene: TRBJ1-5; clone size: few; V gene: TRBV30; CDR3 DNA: TGTGCCTGGAGTGTAAGAATTACCGCAGGGGGCAATCAGCCCCAGCATTTT; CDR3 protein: CAWSVRITAGGNQPQHF
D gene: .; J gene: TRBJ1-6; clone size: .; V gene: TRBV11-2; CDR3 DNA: TGTGCCAGCAGCGCCGCCGTGACTTTGAATTCACCCCTCCACTTT; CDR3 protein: CASSAAVTLNSPLHF
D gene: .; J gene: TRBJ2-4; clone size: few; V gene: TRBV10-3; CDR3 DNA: TGTGCCATCAGTGAGTCGTGGGGCGGGGCCAAAAACATTCAGTACTTC; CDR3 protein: CAISESWGGAKNIQYF
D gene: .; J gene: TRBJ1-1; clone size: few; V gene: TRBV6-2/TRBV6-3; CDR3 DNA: TGTGCCAGCTGGGGGAAGGGCCTGAACACTGAAGCTTTCTTT; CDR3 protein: CASWGKGLNTEAFF
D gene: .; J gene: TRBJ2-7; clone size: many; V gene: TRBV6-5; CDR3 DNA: TGTGCCAGCAGTTACTACACCGGGCCCCCCTACGAGCAGTACTTC; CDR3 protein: CASSYYTGPPYEQYF
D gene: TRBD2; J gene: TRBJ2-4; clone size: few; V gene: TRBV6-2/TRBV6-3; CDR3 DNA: TGTGCCAGCAGACCCTCGGGGGGGGCCCTAGCCAAAAACATTCAGTACTTC; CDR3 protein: CASRPSGGALAKNIQYF
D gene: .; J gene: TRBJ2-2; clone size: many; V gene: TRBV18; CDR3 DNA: TGTGCCAGCTCTCTCGGGCAGAACACCGGGGAGCTGTTTTTT; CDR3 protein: CASSLGQNTGELFF
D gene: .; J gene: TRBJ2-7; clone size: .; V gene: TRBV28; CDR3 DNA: TGTGCCAGCAGCCTCCGGGTTATTAGGAGCGAGCAGTACTTC; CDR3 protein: CASSLRVIRSEQYF
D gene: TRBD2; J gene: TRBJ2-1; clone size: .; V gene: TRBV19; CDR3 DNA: TGTGCCAGTAGGACTAGCGGGAGAAGTGAGCAGTTCTTC; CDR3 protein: CASRTSGRSEQFF
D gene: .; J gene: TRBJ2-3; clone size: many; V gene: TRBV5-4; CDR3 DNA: TGTGCCAGCAGCTTTCTAGCGCCCCTTGGGGCAGATACGCAGTATTTT; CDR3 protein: CASSFLAPLGADTQYF
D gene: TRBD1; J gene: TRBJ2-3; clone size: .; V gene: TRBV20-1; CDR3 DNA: TGCAGTGCCAGACAGGGACAGGGGGCAGATACGCAGTATTTT; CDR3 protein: CSARQGQGADTQYF
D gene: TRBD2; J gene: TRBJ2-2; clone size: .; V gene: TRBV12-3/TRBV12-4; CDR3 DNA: TGTGCCAGCAGCTACTCCGGGACTAGCGGAACCGGGGAGCTGTTTTTT; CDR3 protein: CASSYSGTSGTGELFF
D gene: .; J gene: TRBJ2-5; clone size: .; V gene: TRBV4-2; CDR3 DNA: TGTGCCAGCAGCCCCCAAACCGGGGGGGAACCCAGGGGGGAGACCCAGTACTTC; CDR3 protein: CASSPQTGGEPRGETQYF
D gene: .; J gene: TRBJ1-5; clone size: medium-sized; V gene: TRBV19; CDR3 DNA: TGTGCCAGTAGTTCTACGGACGGATTCAATCAGCCCCAGCATTTT; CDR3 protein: CASSSTDGFNQPQHF
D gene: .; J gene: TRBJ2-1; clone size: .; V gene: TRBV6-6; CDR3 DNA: TGTGCCAGCAGTTACTACGGATACAATGAGCAGTTCTTC; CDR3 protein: CASSYYGYNEQFF
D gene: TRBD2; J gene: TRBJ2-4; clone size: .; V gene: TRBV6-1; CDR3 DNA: TGTGCCAGCGGGGCGGGAGTCGGGTACATTCAGTACTTC; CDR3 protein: CASGAGVGYIQYF
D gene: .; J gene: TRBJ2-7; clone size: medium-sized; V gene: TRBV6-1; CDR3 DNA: TGTGCCAGCAGTGGAAGCAGGGGGGCACCATACGAGCAGTACTTC; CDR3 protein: CASSGSRGAPYEQYF
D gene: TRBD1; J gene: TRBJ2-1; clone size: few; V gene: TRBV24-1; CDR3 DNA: TGTGCCACCAGTGATTTGCCCCCTCTGGACAGGGACAATGAGCAGTTCTTC; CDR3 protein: CATSDLPPLDRDNEQFF
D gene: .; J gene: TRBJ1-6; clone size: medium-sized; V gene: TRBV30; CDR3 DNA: TGTGCCTGGACTACCAGGGGCGGTTCACCCCTCCACTTT; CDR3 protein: CAWTTRGGSPLHF
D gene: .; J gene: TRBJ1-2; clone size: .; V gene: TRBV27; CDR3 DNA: TGTGCCAGCAGTTTAGGAGTTGATCGGGGCTACACCTTC; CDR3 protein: CASSLGVDRGYTF
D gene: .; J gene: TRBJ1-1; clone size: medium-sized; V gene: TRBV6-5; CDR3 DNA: TGTGCCAGCAAAAGCAGGGGTTGGGACCCTGAAGCTTTCTTT; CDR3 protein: CASKSRGWDPEAFF
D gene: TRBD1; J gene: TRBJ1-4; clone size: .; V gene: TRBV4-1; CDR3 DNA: TGCGCCAGCAGCCCCCGACAGGGCGGCGAAAAACTGTTTTTT; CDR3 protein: CASSPRQGGEKLFF
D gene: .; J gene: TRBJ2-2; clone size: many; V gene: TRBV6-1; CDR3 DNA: TGTGCCAGCAGCGGCACAACCTTCGCGAACACCGGGGAGCTGTTTTTT; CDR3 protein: CASSGTTFANTGELFF
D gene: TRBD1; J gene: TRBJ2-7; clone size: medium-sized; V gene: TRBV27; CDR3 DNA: TGTGCCAGCAAGGGACGTAGGACAGGGCAAGACGAGCAGTACTTC; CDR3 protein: CASKGRRTGQDEQYF
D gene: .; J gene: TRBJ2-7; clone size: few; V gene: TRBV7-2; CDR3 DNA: TGTGCCAGCAGCTTAGACAGCGCCTCCTACGAGCAGTACTTC; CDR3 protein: CASSLDSASYEQYF
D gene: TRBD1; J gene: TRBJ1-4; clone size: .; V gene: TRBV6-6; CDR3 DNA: TGTGCCAGCAGTTACCCCCGGATGGGACAGGTCGGATGGGCTGCAACTAATGAAAAACTGTTTTTT; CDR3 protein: CASSYPRMGQVGWAATNEKLFF
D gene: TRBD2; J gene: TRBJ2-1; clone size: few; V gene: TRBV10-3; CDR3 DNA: TGTGCCATCATGGGGTCGGGAGGAGATGAGCAGTTCTTC; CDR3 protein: CAIMGSGGDEQFF
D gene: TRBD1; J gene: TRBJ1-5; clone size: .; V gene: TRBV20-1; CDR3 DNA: TGCAGTGCTACCGGACAGGGGGGACAGCCCCAGCATTTT; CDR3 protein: CSATGQGGQPQHF
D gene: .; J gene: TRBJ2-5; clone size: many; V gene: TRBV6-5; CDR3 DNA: TGTGCCAGCAGTTATCGGGGGAGGGAGACCCAGTACTTC; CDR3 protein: CASSYRGRETQYF
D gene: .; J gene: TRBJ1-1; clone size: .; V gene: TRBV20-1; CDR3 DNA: TGCAGTGCTAGGGGGACGGGACCGGGTGAAGCTTTCTTT; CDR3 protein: CSARGTGPGEAFF
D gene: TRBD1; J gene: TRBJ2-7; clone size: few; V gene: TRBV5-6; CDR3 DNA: TGTGCCAGCAGCTGGACAGGCTCCTACGAGCAGTACTTC; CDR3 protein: CASSWTGSYEQYF
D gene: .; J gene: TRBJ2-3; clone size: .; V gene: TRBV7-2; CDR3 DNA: TGTGCCAGCAGCCCTCCTGGCGGGATAACAGATACGCAGTATTTT; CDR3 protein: CASSPPGGITDTQYF